These 23 T cell receptor beta chains originate from one sample sequenced in a study of blood T cell repertoires in COVID-19. Clones were read by immunoSEQ multiplex PCR, and TCRdb kept only the in-frame ones, dropping some. The sample shows 150,000 to 200,000 clones, more than 85% of them seen only once. Sample: peripheral blood. The receptors originated from an elderly woman in a cohort sampled during active or convalescent COVID-19.

The chain uses TRBV25-1 and TRBJ1-6, with D hard to call. The CDR3 is 15 residues long. Trimming removed 4 bases from V and 9 bases from J, with 16 bases in between. Germline CDR1 MGHDK, CDR2 SYGVNS. As DNA, the CDR3 is TGTGCCAGCAGTGGGTTCGGGATAACTGGTTCACCCCTCCACTTT. This translates into CASSGFGITGSPLHF.

The chain combines TRBV10-1 with TRBJ2-2; D is possibly TRBD1 (6 bases). Germline loops: CDR1 WNHNN, CDR2 SYGVQD (reference sequence). Between the trimmed V and J ends, which lost 3 bases and 5 bases, there was a span of 7 bases. The CDR3 is 13 amino acids. The CDR3 reads CASSETGTGELFF. CDR3 coding DNA: TGCGCCAGCAGTGAAACAGGGACCGGGGAGCTGTTTTTT.

This chain uses TRBV14 with TRBJ2-2; D may be TRBD1 (6 bases). Germline loops: CDR1 SGHDN, CDR2 FVKESK. This CDR3 contains 14 residues. V gave up 4 bases and J gave up 7 bases, with 13 bases separating them. CDR3 in DNA: TGTGCCAGCAGCCCCCCCAGGGGTGGCGGGGAGCTGTTTTTT. Its translation: CASSPPRGGGELFF.

The chain joins TRBV11-2 to TRBJ2-3; D possibly corresponds to TRBD1 (5 bases). Trimming cost V 0 bases and J 4 bases, with 11 bases left between them. The CDR3 consists of 15 residues. CDR1 and CDR2 from the germline V gene are SGHAT and FQNNGV. CDR3 amino acids: CASSLDRAGPDTQYF. The CDR3 DNA follows: TGTGCCAGCAGCTTAGATCGGGCAGGGCCAGATACGCAGTATTTT.

The chain is built from TRBV21-1 and TRBJ2-7; TRBD1, as called in the table, went unchecked against the DNA. TRBV21-1 is termed a pseudogene. The CDR3 totals 13 residues. CDR3 sequence reads: CALKGVIPYEQYV. The CDR3 bases are TGTGCCCTTAAGGGGGTAATACCCTACGAGCAGTACGTC.

The table lists this clone with a count of one. The chain links TRBV7-9 to TRBJ2-5, with 8 bases identical to TRBD1. This CDR3 spans 15 amino acids. The germline V gene has CDR1 SEHNR and CDR2 FQNEAQ (reference sequence). Trimming took 0 bases from V and 7 from J; bases not matched to a gene: 7. This CDR3 reads CASSLAGQGAVTQYF. For the CDR3, the DNA is TGTGCCAGCAGCTTAGCAGGGCAGGGGGCGGTGACCCAGTACTTC.

To note about this clone: A junction end diverges from the germline sequence, so it may reflect a read error. V usage is TRBV3-1 (or the pseudogene TRBV3-2) and J usage is TRBJ2-5, with TRBD1 matching 8 bases. Germline V gene lookup returns CDR1 LGHDT and CDR2 YNNKEL (reference sequence). The CDR3 covers 16 residues. The chain's CDR3 is CASSQDLGQVSEIQYF. The CDR3 coding sequence is TGTGCCAGCAGCCAAGATTTGGGACAGGTATCAGAGATCCAGTACTTC.

This rearrangement joins TRBV7-9 to TRBJ1-2; 10 positions agree with TRBD1. Germline loops: CDR1 SEHNR, CDR2 FQNEAQ (reference sequence). The CDR3 runs to 16 residues. With V trimmed by 4 bases and J by 5 bases, 10 bases remained unmatched. The CDR3 nucleotides read TGTGCCAGCAGCTCATTCATGGGACAGGGGAGATATGGCTACACCTTC. Amino acid sequence: CASSSFMGQGRYGYTF.

The V gene is TRBV6-2 or TRBV6-3, the J gene TRBJ2-7; unclear D gene. This CDR3 has 16 residues. Germline loops: CDR1 MNHEY, CDR2 SVGEGT. The germline V and J ends were trimmed by 0 bases and 5 bases, with 17 bases remaining between them. The CDR3 region is CASSYSGMPNDNEQYF. Written as DNA, the CDR3 is TGTGCCAGCAGTTACTCAGGAATGCCGAATGACAACGAGCAGTACTTC.

This clone has just a few counts. The rearrangement joins TRBV5-4 to TRBJ2-2; D uncertain. Germline V CDR1 and CDR2: SGHNT, YYREEE (reference sequence). Trimming took 0 bases from V and 4 from J, leaving 16 bases between them. The CDR3 has 17 amino acids. The DNA of the CDR3 is TGTGCCAGCAGCTTGGCCCCGGGTCCCGAGGCCACCGGGGAGCTGTTTTTT. Its protein product is CASSLAPGPEATGELFF.

V is TRBV27 and J is TRBJ1-5, with 7 nucleotides matching TRBD1. V trimming: 5 bases; J trimming: 6 bases; junction bases outside the gene matches: 7. The CDR3 has 14 residues. CDR1 and CDR2 from the germline V gene are MNHEY and SMNVEV (reference sequence). For the CDR3, the DNA is TGTGCCAGCAGTACAACAGGGGCAGGTCAGCCCCAGCATTTT. This codes for CASSTTGAGQPQHF.

The rearrangement links TRBV29-1 to TRBJ2-1; tentative D call: TRBD1 (6 bases). The CDR3 contains 14 residues. CDR1 and CDR2 from the germline V gene are SQVTM and ANQGSEA. V was shortened by 4 bases and J by 5 bases, with 15 bases between the two germline ends. This CDR3 is CSVGMDSFDNEQFF. For the CDR3, the DNA is TGCAGCGTTGGGATGGACAGTTTTGACAATGAGCAGTTCTTC.

This chain connects TRBV9 to TRBJ1-3; a possible D gene is TRBD1 (6 bases). This CDR3 region has 15 residues. CDR1 and CDR2 from the germline V gene are SGDLS and YYNGEE. Trimming stripped 5 bases from V and 6 bases from J, with 18 bases between. CDR3 loop: CASSAAGGRVNTIYF. DNA of the CDR3: TGTGCCAGCAGTGCCGCGGGGGGGCGCGTAAACACCATATATTTT.

This chain connects TRBV18 to TRBJ1-2, with D uncertain. V gave up 2 bases and J gave up 2 bases, with 12 bases separating them. CDR1 is KGHSH and CDR2 is LQKENI in the germline V gene. CDR3 size: 15 residues. Here the CDR3 reads CASSPGTTTNYGYTF. The CDR3 nucleotides read TGTGCCAGCTCACCAGGCACAACTACAAACTATGGCTACACCTTC.

This clone occurred once. This chain links TRBV19 with TRBJ1-1; D remains ambiguous. Trimming removed 5 bases from V and 1 base from J, with 14 bases in between. Germline V gene sequence: CDR1 LNHDA, CDR2 SQIVND (reference sequence). This CDR3 region has 15 residues. Written as DNA, the CDR3 is TGTGCCAGTAGTTCCCCCTCGGGAGGGAACACTGAAGCTTTCTTT. Translation gives CASSSPSGGNTEAFF.

The V and J genes are TRBV28 and TRBJ1-1; D not resolved. V was shortened by 2 bases and J by 10 bases, with 17 bases between the two germline ends. The length of the CDR3 is 14 residues. Per the germline V gene, CDR1 is MDHEN and CDR2 is SYDVKM. The CDR3 here is CASSLAHAGFVAFF. In DNA, the CDR3 is TGTGCCAGCAGTTTAGCCCACGCGGGGTTTGTAGCTTTCTTT.

The chain carries TRBV11-3 and TRBJ1-3; maybe TRBD1 (6 bases). The germline V gene encodes CDR1 SGHNT and CDR2 YENEEA. The CDR3 totals 14 residues. V was shortened by 5 bases and J by 4 bases, with 12 bases between the two germline ends. The CDR3 nucleotides are TGTGCCAGCAGCGCAGGGACACCCGGAAACACCATATATTTT. Its protein product is CASSAGTPGNTIYF.

The chain carries TRBV15 and TRBJ2-7, with a possible D match to TRBD2 (6 bases). Germline CDR1 LNHNV, CDR2 YYDKDF (reference sequence). There are 14 residues in the CDR3. V was shortened by 0 bases and J by 0 bases, with 6 bases between the two germline ends. In DNA form, the CDR3 reads TGTGCCACCAGCAGAGAGGAGGGCTCCTACGAGCAGTACTTC. This codes for CATSREEGSYEQYF.

This chain joins TRBV19 and TRBJ1-5; TRBD1 is a possible D gene (5 bases). CDR3 length: 19 amino acids. CDR1 is LNHDA and CDR2 is SQIVND in the germline V gene (reference sequence). V shed 2 bases and J shed 0 bases, with 20 bases lying between them. The CDR3 loop reads CASSIPPLSRTYSNQPQHF. The CDR3 DNA reads TGTGCCAGTAGTATACCCCCCCTCTCGCGGACATATAGCAATCAGCCCCAGCATTTT.

The V gene is TRBV30, the J gene TRBJ1-5; D is possibly TRBD1 (6 bases). CDR1 and CDR2 (germline): GTSNPN, SVGIG (reference sequence). The V and J ends lost 5 bases and 7 bases respectively, with 15 bases between them. The CDR3 contains 13 residues. DNA for the CDR3: TGTGCCTGGGAAACAGGGCCCAGGCAGCCCCAGCATTTT. The encoded protein is CAWETGPRQPQHF.

The rearrangement links TRBV13 to TRBJ1-3, with D possibly TRBD1 on 5 matching bases. CDR3 size: 18 residues. Germline CDR1 is PRHDT and CDR2 is FYEKMQ (reference sequence). V lost 4 bases to trimming and J lost 1 base, with 20 bases between them. The CDR3 protein is CASSSPPGREGSGNTIYF. DNA for the CDR3: TGTGCCAGCAGCTCCCCTCCGGGCAGGGAAGGGTCTGGAAACACCATATATTTT. Using reference TRBV13 and TRBJ1-3 for the parts outside the CDR3, the full variable domain is AAGVIQSPRHLIKEKRETATLKCYPIPRHDTVYWYQQGPGQDPQFLISFYEKMQSDKGSIPDRFSAQQFSDYHSELNMSSLELGDSALYFCASSSPPGREGSGNTIYFGEGSWLTVV.

This chain's CDR3 is CASSLGQATNEKLFF. The CDR3 nucleotides read TGCGCCAGCAGCTTGGGACAGGCAACTAATGAAAAACTGTTTTTT. The V call is TRBV5-1, the J call TRBJ1-4; D perhaps matches TRBD1 (6 bases). The ends were cut back, 0 bases at V and 0 bases at J, with 6 bases in the middle. The V gene's germline CDR1 is SGHRS and CDR2 YFSETQ. CDR3 length: 15 residues.

The chain uses TRBV7-2 and TRBJ1-2; D not certain. V was cut by 4 bases and J by 4 bases, with 16 bases left in between. CDR1 is SGHTA and CDR2 is FQGNSA in the germline V gene. The CDR3 sequence is 15 residues long. The CDR3 DNA reads TGTGCCAGCAGCTCCAGCGACGGGAAGTTCTATGGCTACACCTTC. Protein: CASSSSDGKFYGYTF.